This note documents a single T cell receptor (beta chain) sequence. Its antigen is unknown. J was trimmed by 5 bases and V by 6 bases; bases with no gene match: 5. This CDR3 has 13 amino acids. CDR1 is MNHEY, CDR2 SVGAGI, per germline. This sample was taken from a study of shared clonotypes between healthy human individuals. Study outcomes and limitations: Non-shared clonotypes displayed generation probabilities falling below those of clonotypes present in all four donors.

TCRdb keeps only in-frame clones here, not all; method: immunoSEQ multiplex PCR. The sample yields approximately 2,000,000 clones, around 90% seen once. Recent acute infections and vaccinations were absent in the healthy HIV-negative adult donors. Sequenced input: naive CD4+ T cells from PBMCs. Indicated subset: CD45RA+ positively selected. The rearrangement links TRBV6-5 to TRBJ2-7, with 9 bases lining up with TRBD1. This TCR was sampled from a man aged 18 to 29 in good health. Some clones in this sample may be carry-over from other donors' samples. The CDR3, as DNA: TGTGCCAGCAGAAGGACAGGGGTCAACGAGCAGTACTTC. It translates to CASRRTGVNEQYF.